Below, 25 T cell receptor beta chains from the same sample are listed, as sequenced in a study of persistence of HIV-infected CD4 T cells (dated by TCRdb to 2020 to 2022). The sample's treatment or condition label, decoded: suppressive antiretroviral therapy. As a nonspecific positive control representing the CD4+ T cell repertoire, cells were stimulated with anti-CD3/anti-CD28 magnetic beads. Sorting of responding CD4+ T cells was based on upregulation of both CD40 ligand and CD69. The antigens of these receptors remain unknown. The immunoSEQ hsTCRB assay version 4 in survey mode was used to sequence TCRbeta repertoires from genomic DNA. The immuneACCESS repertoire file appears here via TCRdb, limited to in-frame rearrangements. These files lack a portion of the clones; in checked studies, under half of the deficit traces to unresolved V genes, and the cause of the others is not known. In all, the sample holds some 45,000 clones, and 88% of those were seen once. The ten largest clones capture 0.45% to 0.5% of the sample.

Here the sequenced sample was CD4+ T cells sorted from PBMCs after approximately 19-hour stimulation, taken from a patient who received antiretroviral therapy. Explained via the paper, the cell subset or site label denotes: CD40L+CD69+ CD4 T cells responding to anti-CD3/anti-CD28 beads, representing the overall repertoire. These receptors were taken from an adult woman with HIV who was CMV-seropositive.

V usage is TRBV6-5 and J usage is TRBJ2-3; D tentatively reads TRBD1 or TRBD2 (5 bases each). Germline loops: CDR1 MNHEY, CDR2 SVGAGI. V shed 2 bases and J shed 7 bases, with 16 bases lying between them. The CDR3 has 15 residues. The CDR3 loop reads CASSYKGHEGNTQYF. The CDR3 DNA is TGTGCCAGCAGTTACAAGGGGCACGAGGGAAATACGCAGTATTTT.

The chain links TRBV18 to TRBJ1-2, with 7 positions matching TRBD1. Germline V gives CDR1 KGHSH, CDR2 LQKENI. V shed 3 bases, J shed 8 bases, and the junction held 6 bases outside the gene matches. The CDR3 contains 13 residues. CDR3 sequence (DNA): TGTGCCAGCTCACCCCGACAGGGTGAAGGCTACACCTTC. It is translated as CASSPRQGEGYTF.

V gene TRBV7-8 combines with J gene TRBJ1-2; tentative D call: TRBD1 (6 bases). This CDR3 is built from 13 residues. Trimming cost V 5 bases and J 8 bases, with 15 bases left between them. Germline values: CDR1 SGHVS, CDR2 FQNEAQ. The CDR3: CASSRDTVLGYTF. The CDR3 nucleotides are TGTGCCAGCAGCCGGGACACCGTTTTGGGCTACACCTTC.

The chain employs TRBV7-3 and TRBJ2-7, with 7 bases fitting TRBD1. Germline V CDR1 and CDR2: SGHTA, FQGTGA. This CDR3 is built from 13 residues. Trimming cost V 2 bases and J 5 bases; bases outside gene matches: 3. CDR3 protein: CASSLDRVDEQYF. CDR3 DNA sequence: TGTGCCAGCAGCTTAGACAGGGTCGACGAGCAGTACTTC.

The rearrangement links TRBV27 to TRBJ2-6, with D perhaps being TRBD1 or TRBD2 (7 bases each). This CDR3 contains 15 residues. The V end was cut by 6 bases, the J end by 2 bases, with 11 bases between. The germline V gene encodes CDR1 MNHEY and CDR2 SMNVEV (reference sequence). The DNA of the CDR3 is TGTGCCAGCAGGTCAGGGGGGGCTGGGGCCAACGTCCTGACTTTC. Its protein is CASRSGGAGANVLTF.

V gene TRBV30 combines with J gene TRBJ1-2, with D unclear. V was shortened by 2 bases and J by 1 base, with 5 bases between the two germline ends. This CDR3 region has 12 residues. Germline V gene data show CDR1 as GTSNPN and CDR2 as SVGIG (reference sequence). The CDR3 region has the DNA TGTGCCTGGAGTCGGGGTAACTATGGCTACACCTTC. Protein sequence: CAWSRGNYGYTF.

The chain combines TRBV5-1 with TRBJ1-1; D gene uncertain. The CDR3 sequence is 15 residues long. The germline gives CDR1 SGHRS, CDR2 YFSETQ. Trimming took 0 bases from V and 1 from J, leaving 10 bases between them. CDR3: CASSLDGGQNTEAFF. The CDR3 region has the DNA TGCGCCAGCAGCTTGGACGGAGGGCAGAACACTGAAGCTTTCTTT. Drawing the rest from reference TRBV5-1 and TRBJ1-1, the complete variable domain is KAGVTQTPRYLIKTRGQQVTLSCSPISGHRSVSWYQQTPGQGLQFLFEYFSETQRNKGNFPGRFSGRQFSNSRSEMNVSTLELGDSALYLCASSLDGGQNTEAFFGQGTRLTVV.

This CDR3 reads CASSLGVTNYGYTF. The CDR3 DNA follows: TGTGCCAGCAGTCTAGGGGTTACAAACTATGGCTACACCTTC. The chain has TRBV28 and TRBJ1-2; the D gene is possibly TRBD1 (5 bases). Between the trimmed V and J ends, which lost 5 bases and 2 bases, there was a span of 12 bases. This CDR3 comprises 14 residues. Germline V gene data show CDR1 as MDHEN and CDR2 as SYDVKM.

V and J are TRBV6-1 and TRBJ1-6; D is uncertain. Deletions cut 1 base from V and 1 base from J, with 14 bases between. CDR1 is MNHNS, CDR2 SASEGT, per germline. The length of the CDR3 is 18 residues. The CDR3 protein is CASSEVIIRASYNSPLHF. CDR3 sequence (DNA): TGTGCCAGCAGTGAAGTAATCATCCGGGCATCCTATAATTCACCCCTCCACTTT.

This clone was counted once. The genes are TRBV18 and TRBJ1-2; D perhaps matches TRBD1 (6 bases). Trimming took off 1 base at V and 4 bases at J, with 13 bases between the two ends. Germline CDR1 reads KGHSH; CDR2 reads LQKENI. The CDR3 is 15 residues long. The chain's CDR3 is CASSPQWTASYGYTF. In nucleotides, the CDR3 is TGTGCCAGCTCACCACAGTGGACAGCCTCCTATGGCTACACCTTC.

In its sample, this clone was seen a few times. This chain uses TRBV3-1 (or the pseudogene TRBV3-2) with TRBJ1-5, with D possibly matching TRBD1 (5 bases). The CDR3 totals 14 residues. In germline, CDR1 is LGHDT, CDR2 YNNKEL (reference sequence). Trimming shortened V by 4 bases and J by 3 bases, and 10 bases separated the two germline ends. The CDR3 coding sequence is TGTGCCAGCAGCCCGACGACAGCCAATCAGCCCCAGCATTTT. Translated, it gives CASSPTTANQPQHF.

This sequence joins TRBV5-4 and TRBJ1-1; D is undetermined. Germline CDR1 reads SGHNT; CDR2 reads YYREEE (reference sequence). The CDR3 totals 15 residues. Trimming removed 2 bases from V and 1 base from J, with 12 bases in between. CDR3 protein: CASSLAIGQNTEAFF. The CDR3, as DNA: TGTGCCAGCAGCTTAGCTATCGGCCAGAACACTGAAGCTTTCTTT.

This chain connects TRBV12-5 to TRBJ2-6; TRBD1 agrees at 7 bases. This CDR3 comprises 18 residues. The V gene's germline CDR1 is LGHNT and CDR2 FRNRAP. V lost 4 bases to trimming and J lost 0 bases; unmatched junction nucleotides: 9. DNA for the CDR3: TGTGCTAGTGGTTCCCCTCCGGGACAGCACTCTGGGGCCAACGTCCTGACTTTC. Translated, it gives CASGSPPGQHSGANVLTF.

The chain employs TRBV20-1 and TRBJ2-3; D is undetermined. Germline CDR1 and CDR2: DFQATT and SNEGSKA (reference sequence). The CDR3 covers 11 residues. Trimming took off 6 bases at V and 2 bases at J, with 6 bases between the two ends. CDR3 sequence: CSARITDTQYF. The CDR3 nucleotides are TGCAGTGCCCGGATCACAGATACGCAGTATTTT.

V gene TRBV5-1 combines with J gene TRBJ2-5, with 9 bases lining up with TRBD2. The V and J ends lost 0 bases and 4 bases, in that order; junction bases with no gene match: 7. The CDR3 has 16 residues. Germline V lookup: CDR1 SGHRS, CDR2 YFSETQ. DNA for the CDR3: TGCGCCAGCAGCTTGGAGGAGCGGGGGGCCCGAGAGACCCAGTACTTC. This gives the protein CASSLEERGARETQYF.

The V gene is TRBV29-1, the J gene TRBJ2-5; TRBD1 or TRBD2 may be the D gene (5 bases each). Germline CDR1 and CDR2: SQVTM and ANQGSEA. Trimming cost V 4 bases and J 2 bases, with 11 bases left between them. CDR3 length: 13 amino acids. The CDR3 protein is CSVVGPGQETQYF. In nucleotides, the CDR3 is TGCAGCGTTGTGGGACCGGGGCAAGAGACCCAGTACTTC.

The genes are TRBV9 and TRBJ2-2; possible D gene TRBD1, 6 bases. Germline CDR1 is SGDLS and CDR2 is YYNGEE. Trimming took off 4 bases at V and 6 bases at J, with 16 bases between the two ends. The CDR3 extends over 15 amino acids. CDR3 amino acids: CASSPIPRGSGELFF. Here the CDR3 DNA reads TGTGCCAGCAGCCCCATTCCCAGGGGTTCCGGGGAGCTGTTTTTT. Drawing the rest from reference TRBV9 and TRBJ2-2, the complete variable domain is DSGVTQTPKHLITATGQRVTLRCSPRSGDLSVYWYQQSLDQGLQFLIQYYNGEERAKGNILERFSAQQFPDLHSELNLSSLELGDSALYFCASSPIPRGSGELFFGEGSRLTVL.

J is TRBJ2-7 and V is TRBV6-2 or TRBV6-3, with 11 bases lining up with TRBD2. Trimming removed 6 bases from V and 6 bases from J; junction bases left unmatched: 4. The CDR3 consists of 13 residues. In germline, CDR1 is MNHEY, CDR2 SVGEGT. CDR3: CASSLAGGLEQYV. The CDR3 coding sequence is TGTGCCAGCAGCTTAGCGGGGGGGCTCGAGCAGTACGTC.

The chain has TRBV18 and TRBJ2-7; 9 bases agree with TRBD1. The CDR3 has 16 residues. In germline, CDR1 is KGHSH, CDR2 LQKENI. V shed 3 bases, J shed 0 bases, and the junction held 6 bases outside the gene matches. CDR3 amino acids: CASSPSGQGSSYEQYF. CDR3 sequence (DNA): TGTGCCAGCTCACCCTCGGGACAGGGCAGCTCCTACGAGCAGTACTTC.

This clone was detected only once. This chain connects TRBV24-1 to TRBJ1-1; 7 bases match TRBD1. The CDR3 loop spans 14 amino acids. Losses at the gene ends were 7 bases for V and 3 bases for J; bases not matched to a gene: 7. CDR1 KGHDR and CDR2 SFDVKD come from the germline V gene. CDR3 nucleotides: TGTGCCACCAGACAGACAGGGCGCGACACTGAAGCTTTCTTT. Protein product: CATRQTGRDTEAFF.

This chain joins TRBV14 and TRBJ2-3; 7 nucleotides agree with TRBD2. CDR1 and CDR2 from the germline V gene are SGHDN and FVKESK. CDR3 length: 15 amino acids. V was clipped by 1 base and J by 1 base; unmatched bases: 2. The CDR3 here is CASSQGGGGTDTQYF. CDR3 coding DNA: TGTGCCAGCAGCCAAGGCGGGGGAGGCACAGATACGCAGTATTTT.

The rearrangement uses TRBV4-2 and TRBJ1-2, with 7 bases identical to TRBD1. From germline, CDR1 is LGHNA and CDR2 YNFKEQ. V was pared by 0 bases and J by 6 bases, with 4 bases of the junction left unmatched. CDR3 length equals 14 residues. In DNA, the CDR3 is TGTGCCAGCAGCCAAGAACAGGGGAGGGATGGCTACACCTTC. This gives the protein CASSQEQGRDGYTF.

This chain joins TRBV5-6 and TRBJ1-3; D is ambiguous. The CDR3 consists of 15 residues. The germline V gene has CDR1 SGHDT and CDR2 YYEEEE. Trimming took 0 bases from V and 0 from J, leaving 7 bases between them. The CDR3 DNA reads TGTGCCAGCAGCTTGGTGTGGTCCTCTGGAAACACCATATATTTT. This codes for CASSLVWSSGNTIYF.

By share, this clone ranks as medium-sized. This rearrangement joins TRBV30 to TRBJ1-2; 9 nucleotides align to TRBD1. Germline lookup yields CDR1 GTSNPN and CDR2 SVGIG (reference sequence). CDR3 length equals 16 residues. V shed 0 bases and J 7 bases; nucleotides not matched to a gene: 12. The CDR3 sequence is CAWSVYAPGQGSGYTF. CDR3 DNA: TGTGCCTGGAGTGTATACGCTCCGGGACAGGGATCTGGCTACACCTTC.

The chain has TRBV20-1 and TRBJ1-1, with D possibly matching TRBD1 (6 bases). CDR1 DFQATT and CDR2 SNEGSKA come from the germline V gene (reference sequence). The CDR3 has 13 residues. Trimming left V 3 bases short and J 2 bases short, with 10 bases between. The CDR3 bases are TGCAGTGCTAGTAGACAGGCTAACACTGAAGCTTTCTTT. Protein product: CSASRQANTEAFF.